This T cell receptor beta chain was profiled in a study of cytomegalovirus exposure and HLA in healthy donors. Study as a whole: Genetic ancestry analysis placed around 76% of the roughly 400 donors that were genotyped in the Caucasian-associated cluster.

This CDR3 is built from 14 residues. Germline loops: CDR1 GTSNPN, CDR2 SVGIG (reference sequence). PCR involved 60 Vbeta and 13 Jbeta primers. Only in-frame clones appear in the TCRdb table, and some are missing; sequencing was by immunoSEQ multiplex PCR. The repertoire has around 190,000 clones, around 82% of them found once; the top ten carry 2% to 2.5%. The rearrangement links TRBV30 to TRBJ2-5; 7 bases agree with TRBD1. The DNA matches TRBJ2-7 better at its end, which makes the J call doubtful. Sequenced: PBMCs. This sequence was found in a man aged 55 to 70 in good health and CMV-seronegative. CDR3 sequence reads: CAWSPGTASYEQYF. The CDR3 region has the DNA TGTGCCTGGAGCCCGGGGACAGCTTCCTACGAGCAGTACTTC.